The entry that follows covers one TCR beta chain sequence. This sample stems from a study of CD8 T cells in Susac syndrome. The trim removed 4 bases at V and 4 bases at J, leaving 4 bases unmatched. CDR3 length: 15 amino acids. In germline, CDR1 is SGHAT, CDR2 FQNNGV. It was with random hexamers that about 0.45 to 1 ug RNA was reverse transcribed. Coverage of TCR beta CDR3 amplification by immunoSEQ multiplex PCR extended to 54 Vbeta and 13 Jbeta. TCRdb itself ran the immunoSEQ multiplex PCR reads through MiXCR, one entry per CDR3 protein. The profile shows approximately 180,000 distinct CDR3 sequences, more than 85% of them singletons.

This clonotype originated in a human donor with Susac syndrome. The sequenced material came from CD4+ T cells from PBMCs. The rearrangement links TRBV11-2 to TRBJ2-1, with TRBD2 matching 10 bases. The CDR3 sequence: CASSSGLAKYNEQFF. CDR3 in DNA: TGTGCCAGCAGCTCGGGACTAGCGAAATACAATGAGCAGTTCTTC.